These T cell receptor beta chains were read from a single sample in a study of blood T cells in healthy people across ages. TCRdb redid the calling of the 5' RACE reads with MiXCR, one entry per CDR3 protein. The table lists some 1.1 million distinct CDR3 sequences, 30% to 40% of them singletons. Material: blood. Receptors originate from a man between 18 and 35 years old in good health. Each CDR3 is given with its conserved first and last residue. A D gene is named only where the DNA matches it firmly. The size field is filled for only some rows; it gives once, few, many or a size class.

clone_size	v_call	j_call	d_call	cdr3_nt	cdr3_aa
NA	TRBV27	TRBJ1-1	NA	TGTGCCAGCAGTTTCGCCGGGTCTTTCACTGAAGCTTTCTTT	CASSFAGSFTEAFF
NA	TRBV7-9	TRBJ2-1	TRBD1	TGTGCCAGCAGCCCCAGACAGGGTAGGGTCCATGAGCAGTTCTTC	CASSPRQGRVHEQFF
NA	TRBV20-1	TRBJ1-2	NA	TGCAGTGCTAGTGCGACTGTCTATGGCTACACCTTC	CSASATVYGYTF
NA	TRBV7-8	TRBJ2-3	NA	TGTGCCAGCAACCTTTTCTCGGGGGCCCCTCATGATACGCAGTATTTT	CASNLFSGAPHDTQYF
NA	TRBV25-1	TRBJ1-4	NA	TGTGCCAGCAGTCCCCGGGCAGGATTTAATGAAAAACTGTTTTTT	CASSPRAGFNEKLFF
few	TRBV10-3	TRBJ1-2	NA	TGTGCCATCAGTGACGGGGACGGGGACTATGGCTACACCTTC	CAISDGDGDYGYTF
few	TRBV4-2	TRBJ1-2	NA	TGTGCCAGCAGCCAAGAGACGGCCGGAGCTAACTATGGCTACACCTTC	CASSQETAGANYGYTF
few	TRBV5-1	TRBJ1-1	NA	TGCGCCAGCAGCTTGGCCCAGACCTGGACTGAAGCTTTCTTT	CASSLAQTWTEAFF
NA	TRBV6-5	TRBJ1-1	NA	TGTGCCAGCAGTTACTCGATCGGAGGAAACACTGAAGCTTTCTTT	CASSYSIGGNTEAFF
NA	TRBV5-1	TRBJ2-3	TRBD2	TGCGCCGGCAGCTTGGCCGTTCCTAGCGGTGGCGCAGATACGCAGTATTTT	CAGSLAVPSGGADTQYF
NA	TRBV11-2	TRBJ1-2	NA	TGTGCCAGCAGCTACTATGGGAATATCTATGGCTACACCTTC	CASSYYGNIYGYTF
NA	TRBV20-1	TRBJ1-4	NA	TGCAGTGCTAGGAACAGAGGGCTCATAACTAATGAAAAACTGTTTTTT	CSARNRGLITNEKLFF
NA	TRBV5-1	TRBJ1-4	NA	TGCGCCAGCAGCCCGGACTATGACAGTGCCGAAAAACTGTTTTTT	CASSPDYDSAEKLFF
NA	TRBV13	TRBJ2-6	TRBD1	TGTGCCAGCTCCCAAGGGACAGGGGATCTCTCTGGGGCCAACGTCCTGACTTTC	CASSQGTGDLSGANVLTF
NA	TRBV7-6	TRBJ2-1	NA	TGTGCCAGCAGCTTAGAGACGGGGCTAATATACAATGAGCAGTTCTTC	CASSLETGLIYNEQFF
few	TRBV6-2/TRBV6-3	TRBJ2-2	NA	TGTGCCAGCAGTTTGGAACTAGGGAGCACCGGGGAGCTGTTTTTT	CASSLELGSTGELFF
NA	TRBV20-1	TRBJ2-1	TRBD2	TGCAGTGCTAGAGATCTGGTACTAGCGGGGGAGTATGAGCAGTTCTTC	CSARDLVLAGEYEQFF
NA	TRBV27	TRBJ2-5	NA	TGTGCCAGCAGTTTTTTAGGGACCGGAGAGACCCAGTACTTC	CASSFLGTGETQYF